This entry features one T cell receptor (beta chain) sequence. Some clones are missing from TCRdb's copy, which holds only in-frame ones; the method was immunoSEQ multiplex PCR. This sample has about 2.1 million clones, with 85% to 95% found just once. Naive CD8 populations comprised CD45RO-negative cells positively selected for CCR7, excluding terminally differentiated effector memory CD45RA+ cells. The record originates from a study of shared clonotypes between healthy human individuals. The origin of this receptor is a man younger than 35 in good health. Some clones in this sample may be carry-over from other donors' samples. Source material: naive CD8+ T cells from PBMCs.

CDR3 amino acids: CATSILGQPGPMNTEAFF. CDR3 in DNA: TGTGCCACCAGCATCCTAGGACAGCCAGGGCCCATGAACACTGAAGCTTTCTTT. The chain employs TRBV15 and TRBJ1-1; the D gene is possibly TRBD1 (6 bases). This CDR3 has 18 amino acids. The V end was cut by 4 bases, the J end by 0 bases, with 21 bases between. Germline V gives CDR1 LNHNV, CDR2 YYDKDF (reference sequence).